The 6 T cell receptor beta chains presented below share a single source sample, sequenced in a study of T cell responses to AZD1222 COVID-19 vaccine. Profiling relied on immunoSEQ multiplex PCR, and the TCRdb table lists in-frame clones only, not all of them. The sample includes over 120,000 clones, 92% of them seen just once. Here the sequenced sample was peripheral blood, taken on day 0 of AZD1222 vaccination. Receptors originate from an adult in good health.

This chain connects TRBV5-3 to TRBJ2-7, with 8 bases fitting TRBD1. TRBV5-3 belongs to the ORF category, with a function that is uncertain. Trimming removed 1 base from V and 2 bases from J; junction bases left unmatched: 11. The CDR3 has 17 residues. The CDR3 DNA reads TGTGCCAGAAGCTTGACGACGCGGGACAGGAATACCTACGAGCAGTACTTC. Protein product: CARSLTTRDRNTYEQYF.

The V and J genes are TRBV6-2 or TRBV6-3 and TRBJ1-1; perhaps TRBD1 as D (6 bases). V dropped 2 bases and J dropped 10 bases, with 8 bases sitting between them. The CDR3 runs to 11 residues. Germline V gene data show CDR1 as MNHEY and CDR2 as SVGEGT. The CDR3 is CASSYGTIAFF. DNA for the CDR3: TGTGCCAGCAGTTACGGGACAATAGCTTTCTTT.

V gene TRBV5-1 combines with J gene TRBJ2-7, with 8 bases matching TRBD1. CDR3 length equals 14 residues. The junction had 9 bases not matched to a gene; V was cut back by 4 bases and J by 6 bases. The V gene's germline CDR1 is SGHRS and CDR2 YFSETQ. CDR3: CASSVFTQGGEQYF. The CDR3 DNA follows: TGCGCCAGCAGCGTCTTTACACAGGGGGGCGAGCAGTACTTC.

V and J are TRBV5-5 and TRBJ2-3; 7 bases line up with TRBD1. The CDR3 length is 14 residues. Germline V lookup: CDR1 SGHKS, CDR2 YYEKEE (reference sequence). J gave up 7 bases and V 4 bases, and 9 bases lay outside the gene matches. The CDR3: CASSPSTGSNTQYF. CDR3 in DNA: TGTGCCAGCAGCCCCTCGACAGGGTCGAATACGCAGTATTTT.

This chain connects TRBV9 to TRBJ1-4; 9 bases line up with TRBD1. V lost 4 bases, J lost 8 bases, and 9 bases stayed unmatched. The CDR3 has 15 amino acids. Germline CDR1 is SGDLS and CDR2 is YYNGEE. The CDR3 loop is CASSPTGGWWEKLFF. In DNA form, the CDR3 reads TGTGCCAGCAGCCCTACAGGGGGCTGGTGGGAAAAACTGTTTTTT.

The chain couples TRBV5-1 to TRBJ1-4; D possibly corresponds to TRBD1 (5 bases). The CDR3 has 16 residues. Germline V gene lookup returns CDR1 SGHRS and CDR2 YFSETQ. Trimming removed 0 bases from V and 5 bases from J, with 14 bases in between. Written as DNA, the CDR3 is TGCGCCAGCAGCTTGGGAGGACCCGAGGGGAATGAAAAACTGTTTTTT. It codes for CASSLGGPEGNEKLFF.